These T cell receptor beta chains were read from a single sample in a study of blood T cell repertoires in COVID-19. Sequencing was performed with immunoSEQ multiplex PCR; in TCRdb, only in-frame clones are kept and a portion is missing. The sample lists about 150,000 clones, approximately 80% seen once, with 5% in the top ten. Sequenced: peripheral blood. These receptors were collected from a woman aged 45-60 years with acute or convalescent COVID-19. CDR3s include the opening cysteine and the closing phenylalanine or tryptophan.

>TRBJ2-3|TRBV2
CASIRGSTDTQYF
>TRBJ1-3|TRBV28
CASIENSGNTIYF
>TRBJ1-1|TRBV7-8
CASTRQYTEAFF
>TRBJ1-1|TRBV5-1
CASSPYSTGDTEAFF
>TRBJ2-7|TRBV5-1
CASSSHTGYEQYF
>TRBJ1-6|TRBV3-1/TRBV3-2
CASSAGGPFIHHNSPLHF
>TRBJ2-7|TRBV9
CASSLRFDSEQYF
>TRBJ1-1|TRBV5-1
CASSMGGQGNTEAFF
>TRBJ2-3|TRBV7-2
CASSPRGSSTDTQYF
>TRBJ2-1|TRBV6-2/TRBV6-3
CASSRPGTVSYNEQFF
>TRBJ1-6|TRBV2
CASSPGGQGAIPYNSPLHF
>TRBJ2-3|TRBV6-5
CASYTGAFLTDTQYF
>TRBJ2-3|TRBV6-5
CASSQVYLDTQYF
>TRBJ2-7|TRBV9
CASSAQGSSYEQYF
>TRBJ2-5|TRBV11-1
CASSFGGGAETQYF
>TRBJ1-1|TRBV7-3
CASSDQPLDMNTEAFF
>TRBJ2-7|TRBV12-3/TRBV12-4
CASSSLRQGEQYF
>TRBJ2-3|TRBV7-8
CASSLGVGGAKDTQYF
>TRBJ2-7|TRBV9
CASSVQGAEHYEQYF
>TRBJ1-2|TRBV4-3
CASSQVSDAGGGYTF
>TRBJ2-1|TRBV29-1
CSIGLAGGRSEQFF
>TRBJ1-2|TRBV5-6
CASSGVSGYGYTF
>TRBJ2-3|TRBV12-3/TRBV12-4
CASQGTTTDTQYF
>TRBJ1-1|TRBV6-1
CASSEPPMGGDTEAFF
>TRBJ2-3|TRBV23-1
CASSQSVKGEAPREPQYF
>TRBJ2-3|TRBV4-1
CASSQESRPSTDTQYF
>TRBJ1-5|TRBV18
CASSLGQGSNQPQHF
>TRBJ1-4|TRBV19
CASSSPTAPSAFF
>TRBJ1-2|TRBV19
CASSYMTGVNGYTF
>TRBJ1-4|TRBV9
CASSPTGGENEKLFF
>TRBJ1-1|TRBV4-3
CASSQTSGTEAFF
>TRBJ1-5|TRBV7-6
CASSLAHGAGSNQPQHF
>TRBJ1-2|TRBV28
CASSGSDSYGYTF
>TRBJ2-7|TRBV7-2
CASSPNSSPYEQYF
>TRBJ1-1|TRBV7-3
CASSLGGEGTEAFF
>TRBJ1-4|TRBV6-6
CASEFGQVPTNEKLFF
>TRBJ2-7|TRBV19
CASSKRDFNYEQYF
>TRBJ2-3|TRBV5-1
CASSLSTGTADTQYF
>TRBJ1-4|TRBV29-1
CSVSVLNNEKLFF
>TRBJ2-4|TRBV7-8
CASSLGSVSQRENIQYF
>TRBJ1-4|TRBV9
CASSVGSGTDEKLFF
>TRBJ2-5|TRBV7-3
CASSFRAGRETQYF
>TRBJ1-2|TRBV6-2/TRBV6-3
CASSPRRSRGIDGYTF
>TRBJ1-2|TRBV18
CASSRGGTGTLGPYGYTF
>TRBJ1-2|TRBV13
CASSPRRGGYTF
>TRBJ2-3|TRBV5-8
CASSWGMAGVTDTQYF
>TRBJ1-4|TRBV28
CASSHTGGEKLFF
>TRBJ1-5|TRBV4-1
CASSQDFGRVPKAQHF
>TRBJ1-2|TRBV6-5
CASRETANYGYTF
>TRBJ1-1|TRBV25-1
CASSESNRGFPINTEAFF
>TRBJ1-2|TRBV7-9
CASSLALPDSGYTF
>TRBJ1-2|TRBV19
CASSPRQGSRGGYTF
>TRBJ1-1|TRBV9
CATSVSDRDTEAFF